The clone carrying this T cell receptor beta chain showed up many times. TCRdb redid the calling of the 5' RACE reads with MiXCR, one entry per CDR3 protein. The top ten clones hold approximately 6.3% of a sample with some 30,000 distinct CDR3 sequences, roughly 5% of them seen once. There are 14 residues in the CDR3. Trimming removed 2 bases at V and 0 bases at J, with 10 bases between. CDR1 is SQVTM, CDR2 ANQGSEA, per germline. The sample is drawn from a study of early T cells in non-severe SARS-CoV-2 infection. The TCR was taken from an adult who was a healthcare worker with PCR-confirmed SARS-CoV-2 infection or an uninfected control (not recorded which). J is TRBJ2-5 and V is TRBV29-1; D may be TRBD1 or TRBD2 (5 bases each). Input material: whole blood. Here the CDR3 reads CSVEFGAHQETQYF. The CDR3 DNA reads TGCAGCGTTGAATTCGGGGCCCACCAAGAGACCCAGTACTTC.